The present T cell receptor (beta chain) was sequenced within a study of T cells in Graves' hyperthyroidism and ophthalmopathy. Researchers took RNA transcripts and amplified the TCR beta CDR3 regions from them. HTBI primers were the set used in a first-round RT-PCR of the TCR CDR3. TCRdb used MiXCR to reprocess the multiplex PCR reads, holding one entry per CDR3 protein. Among over 450,000 distinct CDR3 sequences listed, about 15% were seen once. This clonotype was observed at least ten times. This clonotype was obtained from a young woman with Graves' hyperthyroidism. The material sequenced was blood.

The CDR3 region is CASSPYPGTVHEKLFF. For the CDR3, the DNA is TGTGCCAGCTCACCGTATCCCGGGACAGTCCATGAAAAACTGTTTTTT. The chain combines TRBV18 with TRBJ1-4, with 7 bases matching TRBD1. The trim removed 3 bases at V and 6 bases at J, leaving 10 bases unmatched. Germline CDR1 is KGHSH and CDR2 is LQKENI. The CDR3 consists of 16 residues.